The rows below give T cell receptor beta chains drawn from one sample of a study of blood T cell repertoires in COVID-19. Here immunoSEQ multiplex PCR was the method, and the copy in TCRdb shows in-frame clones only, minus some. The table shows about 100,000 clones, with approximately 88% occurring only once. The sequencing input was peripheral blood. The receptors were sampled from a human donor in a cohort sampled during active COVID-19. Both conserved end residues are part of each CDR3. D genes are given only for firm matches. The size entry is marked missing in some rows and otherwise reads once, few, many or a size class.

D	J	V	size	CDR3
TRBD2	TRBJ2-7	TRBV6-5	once	CATGTSGRGNYEQYF
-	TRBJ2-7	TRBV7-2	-	CASSLVSRATYEQYF
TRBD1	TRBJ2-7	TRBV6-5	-	CASSPGQSSQYF
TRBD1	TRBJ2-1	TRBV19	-	CASSIAPLGQQFSYNEQFF
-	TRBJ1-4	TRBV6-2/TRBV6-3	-	CASSTGRATNEKLFF
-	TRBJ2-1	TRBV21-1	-	CASSKWPRGEQFF
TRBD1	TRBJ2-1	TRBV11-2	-	CASSPGTGSNEQFF
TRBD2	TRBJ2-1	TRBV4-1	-	CASSQDQASGISYNEQFF
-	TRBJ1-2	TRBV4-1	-	CASSQGRGGRDGYGYTF
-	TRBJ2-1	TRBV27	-	CASSFRSGLGNEQFF
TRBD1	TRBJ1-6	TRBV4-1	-	CASSQENGDRAKPLHF
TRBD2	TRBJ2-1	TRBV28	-	CASRESGSSYNEQFF
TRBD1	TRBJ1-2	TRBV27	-	CASSGTQGSYYGYTF
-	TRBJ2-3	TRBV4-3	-	CASSLHLPSWQGSSSTDTQYF
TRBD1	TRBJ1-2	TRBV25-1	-	CASSDSGGNYGYTF